What follows are 19 T cell receptor beta chains derived from one specimen sequenced in a study of Graves' ophthalmopathy and Graves' hyperthyroidism. TCR beta CDR3 amplification used RNA transcripts. First-round RT-PCR used HTBI primers; second-round multiplex PCR followed. Via MiXCR, TCRdb re-called the multiplex PCR reads, giving one row per CDR3 protein. This repertoire shows approximately 1.2 million distinct CDR3 sequences, less than 45% found once; its top ten account for over 8.5%. The sequencing input was peripheral blood or thyroid tissue (not recorded which). The receptors derive from an adult man with Graves' hyperthyroidism.

This chain joins TRBV7-2 and TRBJ1-2; 7 nucleotides line up with TRBD1. This CDR3 contains 16 residues. In germline, CDR1 is SGHTA, CDR2 FQGNSA. V trimming: 4 bases; J trimming: 3 bases; junction bases outside the gene matches: 11. In nucleotides, the CDR3 is TGTGCCAGCAGCTCTCAACAGGGGTTTGCCGACTATGGCTACACCTTC. Its translation: CASSSQQGFADYGYTF.

The table lists this clonotype with many counts. The gene calls are TRBV10-3 and TRBJ1-1; D is possibly TRBD1 (5 bases). The CDR3 extends over 13 amino acids. The V end was cut by 9 bases, the J end by 3 bases, with 14 bases between. Germline V gene sequence: CDR1 ENHRY, CDR2 SYGVKD. DNA of the CDR3: TGTGCCATGCGGTCGGGACTTGACACTGAAGCTTTCTTT. Its translation: CAMRSGLDTEAFF.

This chain connects TRBV10-2 to TRBJ2-7; D uncertain. Germline CDR1 WSHSY, CDR2 SAAADI. The CDR3 sequence is 13 residues long. Trimming left V 3 bases short and J 2 bases short, with 8 bases between. CDR3 protein: CASSDPATYEQYF. Written as DNA, the CDR3 is TGCGCCAGCAGTGACCCTGCAACCTACGAGCAGTACTTC.

The chain employs TRBV9 and TRBJ2-7; 12 nucleotides align to TRBD2. The J segment lost 10 bases and the V segment lost 3 bases, leaving 14 bases of the junction unmatched. The CDR3 runs 16 residues. Germline V CDR1 and CDR2: SGDLS, YYNGEE. This CDR3 is CASSDGPNTSGRSQYF. The CDR3 DNA follows: TGTGCCAGCAGCGACGGACCTAACACTAGCGGGAGGAGTCAGTACTTC. Together with reference TRBV9 and TRBJ2-7, the CDR3 gives the full variable domain: DSGVTQTPKHLITATGQRVTLRCSPRSGDLSVYWYQQSLDQGLQFLIQYYNGEERAKGNILERFSAQQFPDLHSELNLSSLELGDSALYFCASSDGPNTSGRSQYFGPGTRLTVT.

V gene TRBV10-1 combines with J gene TRBJ1-1; possible D gene TRBD1, 5 bases. The germline V gene encodes CDR1 WNHNN and CDR2 SYGVQD (reference sequence). This CDR3 is built from 15 residues. V dropped 3 bases and J dropped 3 bases, with 14 bases sitting between them. CDR3 in amino acids: CASSEGTYGHTEAFF. DNA for the CDR3: TGCGCCAGCAGTGAAGGGACTTATGGGCACACTGAAGCTTTCTTT.

This clonotype was detected ten times or more. The V gene is TRBV19, the J gene TRBJ2-7; possibly TRBD2 for D (5 bases). Germline V CDR1 and CDR2: LNHDA, SQIVND (reference sequence). The V and J ends lost 3 bases and 3 bases respectively, with 9 bases between them. The CDR3 contains 13 residues. The CDR3 coding sequence is TGTGCCAGTAGTATCCACGAGGGCTACGAGCAGTACTTC. It is translated as CASSIHEGYEQYF. The full variable domain, rest sourced from reference TRBV19 and TRBJ2-7, is DGGITQSPKYLFRKEGQNVTLSCEQNLNHDAMYWYRQDPGQGLRLIYYSQIVNDFQKGDIAEGYSVSREKKESFPLTVTSAQKNPTAFYLCASSIHEGYEQYFGPGTRLTVT.

With respect to this clonotype: The junction does not match germline at one end; this may be a read error. The chain links TRBV6-5 to TRBJ1-6; D unclear. The CDR3 extends over 16 amino acids. Germline V gene data show CDR1 as MNHEY and CDR2 as SVGAGI. CDR3 coding DNA: TGTGACAGCAGTTACGGTGGAATCCCCCTGGATTCACCCCTCCACTTT. Translated: CDSSYGGIPLDSPLHF.

V usage is TRBV24-1 and J usage is TRBJ2-5, with 8 positions matching TRBD2. There are 17 residues in the CDR3. Looked up from germline, CDR1 is KGHDR and CDR2 is SFDVKD. V shed 11 bases and J 2 bases; nucleotides not matched to a gene: 18. The chain's CDR3 is CASSQTSGGGQQETQYF. CDR3 sequence (DNA): TGTGCCAGCTCCCAAACGTCCGGGGGGGGTCAACAAGAGACCCAGTACTTC.

The chain links TRBV6-6 to TRBJ2-7; TRBD1 matches at 10 bases. With V trimmed by 2 bases and J by 3 bases, 10 bases remained unmatched. This CDR3 contains 17 residues. CDR1 and CDR2 from the germline V gene are MNHNY and SVGAGI (reference sequence). CDR3 DNA: TGTGCCAGCAGTTACCGGGGACAGGGGAAGGCCTACTACGAGCAGTACTTC. This translates into CASSYRGQGKAYYEQYF.

V usage is TRBV11-2 and J usage is TRBJ2-2, with unresolved D. This CDR3 has 15 amino acids. The V gene lost 4 bases and the J gene lost 0 bases, with 9 bases spanning the gap. CDR1 is SGHAT and CDR2 is FQNNGV in the germline V gene. The CDR3 is CASSSGVANTGELFF. The CDR3 DNA is TGTGCCAGCAGCTCTGGGGTCGCGAACACCGGGGAGCTGTTTTTT. The whole variable domain, filled in from reference TRBV11-2 and TRBJ2-2, reads EAGVAQSPRYKIIEKRQSVAFWCNPISGHATLYWYQQILGQGPKLLIQFQNNGVVDDSQLPKDRFSAERLKGVDSTLKIQPAKLEDSAVYLCASSSGVANTGELFFGEGSRLTVL.

This clonotype showed up many times. The genes are TRBV19 and TRBJ2-1; perhaps TRBD1 as D (6 bases). The CDR3 contains 15 residues. Trimming removed 8 bases from V and 2 bases from J, with 16 bases in between. Per the germline V gene, CDR1 is LNHDA and CDR2 is SQIVND (reference sequence). The CDR3 coding sequence is TGTGCCAGTCGTTCCGGGACACCCGCCTACAATGAGCAGTTCTTC. Residues: CASRSGTPAYNEQFF.

DNA of the CDR3: TGCAGTGCAAAGGGACTAGCGCAAGAGACCCAGTACTTC. Its translation is CSAKGLAQETQYF. The chain recombines TRBV20-1 with TRBJ2-5, with 10 bases that match TRBD2. After removal of 6 bases from V and 2 bases from J, the junction contained 3 bases not matched to a gene. Germline V CDR1 and CDR2: DFQATT, SNEGSKA (reference sequence). CDR3 length: 13 amino acids.

The chain carries TRBV10-1 and TRBJ2-6, with D perhaps matching TRBD2 (6 bases). This CDR3 region has 14 residues. Germline CDR1 reads WNHNN; CDR2 reads SYGVQD (reference sequence). The V gene lost 7 bases and the J gene lost 9 bases, with 16 bases spanning the gap. DNA of the CDR3: TGCGCCAGCACCGAGCCGGGACTTGACAACGTCCTGACTTTC. It encodes CASTEPGLDNVLTF.

The chain is built from TRBV7-8 and TRBJ1-4; D is possibly TRBD1 (5 bases). From germline, CDR1 is SGHVS and CDR2 FQNEAQ. Trimming stripped 0 bases from V and 4 bases from J, with 12 bases between. The CDR3 totals 16 residues. CDR3 DNA sequence: TGTGCCAGCAGCTTAGCCTCGTGGGACGGTAATGAAAAACTGTTTTTT. It yields the protein CASSLASWDGNEKLFF.

This clonotype was found many times. The chain uses TRBV7-9 and TRBJ2-7; TRBD1 agrees at 7 bases. Germline V gene lookup returns CDR1 SEHNR and CDR2 FQNEAQ (reference sequence). The CDR3 length is 15 residues. V gave up 5 bases and J gave up 5 bases; unmatched junction bases: 12. Here the CDR3 DNA reads TGTGCCAGCAGCGGTAAAAGACAGGGATGGGACGAGCAGTACTTC. Translation: CASSGKRQGWDEQYF.

This clonotype was observed many times. The chain joins TRBV7-9 to TRBJ1-1; no definite D call. This CDR3 comprises 13 residues. Trimming shortened V by 2 bases and J by 1 base, and 5 bases separated the two germline ends. Per the germline V gene, CDR1 is SEHNR and CDR2 is FQNEAQ (reference sequence). The CDR3 here is CASSLIANTEAFF. For the CDR3, the DNA is TGTGCCAGCAGCTTAATAGCGAACACTGAAGCTTTCTTT.

This chain links TRBV25-1 with TRBJ2-7; 7 nucleotides line up with TRBD1. The CDR3 totals 15 residues. CDR1 and CDR2 from the germline V gene are MGHDK and SYGVNS. Germline trimming cut 0 bases from V and 3 bases from J; bases unmatched to any gene: 5. CDR3 loop: CASSEYGTAFYEQYF. DNA for the CDR3: TGTGCCAGCAGTGAATACGGGACAGCGTTCTACGAGCAGTACTTC.

The chain links TRBV7-2 to TRBJ1-2, with D possibly matching TRBD1 (6 bases). V lost 6 bases and J 6 bases, leaving 14 bases between the germline ends. This CDR3 contains 13 residues. Germline V lookup: CDR1 SGHTA, CDR2 FQGNSA. DNA for the CDR3: TGTGCCAGCAGGTCTGGGACACAACATGGCTACACCTTC. This translates into CASRSGTQHGYTF.

Here the CDR3 DNA reads TGCGCCAGCAGTGCCGGACTAGCGGGAGGGACCCCTTCCTACGAGCAGTACTTC. Protein sequence: CASSAGLAGGTPSYEQYF. The V gene is TRBV10-2, the J gene TRBJ2-7; 15 bases fit TRBD2. This CDR3 is 18 amino acids long. CDR1 and CDR2 (germline): WSHSY, SAAADI. With 4 bases clipped from V and 1 base from J, the junction kept 8 bases outside the gene matches.